There are a few counts of the clone carrying this TCR beta chain. Its specificity is not known. Losses at the gene ends were 6 bases for V and 0 bases for J; bases not matched to a gene: 8. In germline, CDR1 is MNHNY, CDR2 SVGAGI (reference sequence). The CDR3 loop spans 15 amino acids. The data belong to a study of T cell repertoires in cytomegalovirus infection. Overall study: Recently identified HLA-C-restricted CMV epitopes and well-studied HLA-B-restricted CMV epitopes were used by the study. TCR beta signatures that were public indicated CMV infection and matching HLA type. Study-wide results and caveats: HLA-C-restricted CMV clonotypes gave the most frequent clonotype in two of eight donors. Accumulated public TCR beta family frequency recognized individuals carrying CMV together with the relevant HLA.

TCRdb reanalysed the reads using MiXCR and keeps one entry per CDR3 protein. Among roughly 990,000 distinct CDR3 sequences listed, 30% to 40% were seen once. The origin of this receptor is a human donor in good health (CMV status not recorded). Some clones in this sample may be carry-over from other donors' samples. J is TRBJ2-7 and V is TRBV6-6, with 7 positions matching TRBD1. Sequenced material: cultured CD8+ T cells from PBMCs, taken from culture after CMV antigen stimulation. The CDR3 region has the DNA TGTGCCAGCAGCCTTACCGGGACAGCCTCCTACGAGCAGTACTTC. This codes for CASSLTGTASYEQYF.